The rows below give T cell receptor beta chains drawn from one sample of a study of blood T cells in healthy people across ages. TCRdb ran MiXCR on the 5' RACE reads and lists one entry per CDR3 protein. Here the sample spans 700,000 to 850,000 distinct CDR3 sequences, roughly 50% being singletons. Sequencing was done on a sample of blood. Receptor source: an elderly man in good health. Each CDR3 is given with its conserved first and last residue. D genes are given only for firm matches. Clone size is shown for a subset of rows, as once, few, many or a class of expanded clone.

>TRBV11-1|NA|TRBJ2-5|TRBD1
TGTGCCAGCCGCTTCACAGGACAGGGACGGGGGGAGACCCAGTACTTC
CASRFTGQGRGETQYF
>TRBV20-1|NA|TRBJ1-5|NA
TGCAGTGCGGAGGACCGACTCAAGGGTGACAATCAGCCCCAGCATTTT
CSAEDRLKGDNQPQHF
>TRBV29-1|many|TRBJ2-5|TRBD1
TGCAGCGTCAGGACAGGGGAAGAGACCCAGTACTTC
CSVRTGEETQYF
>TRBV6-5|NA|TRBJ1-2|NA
TGTGCCAGCAGTTGGTTATACAGTTTCACCTTC
CASSWLYSFTF
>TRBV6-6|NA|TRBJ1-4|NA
TGTGCCAGCAGCACCCCTGGACCCCGCTATGAAAAACTGTTTTTT
CASSTPGPRYEKLFF
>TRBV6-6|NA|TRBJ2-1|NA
TGTGCCAGCGCCCGGGATCCCTACAATGAGCAGTTCTTC
CASARDPYNEQFF
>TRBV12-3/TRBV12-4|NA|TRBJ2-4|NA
TGTGCCAGCAGCCTAGGGGAGGCCATTCAGTACTTC
CASSLGEAIQYF
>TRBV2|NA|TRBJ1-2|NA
TGTGCCAGCAGTGAAGTGGGCAGGGCGGAATATGGCTACACCTTC
CASSEVGRAEYGYTF
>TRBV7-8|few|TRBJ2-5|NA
TGTGCCAGCAGCTTGGGTCGGATAGCAGGGAGGTCACAAGAGACCCAGTACTTC
CASSLGRIAGRSQETQYF
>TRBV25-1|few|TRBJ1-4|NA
TGTGCCAGCAGTGAATCGAGGGGGACAACTAATGAAAAACTGTTTTTT
CASSESRGTTNEKLFF
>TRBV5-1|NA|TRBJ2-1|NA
TGCGCCAGCACGGCAGGGCCAGGACTCCCTAACCTCCATGAGCAGTTCTTC
CASTAGPGLPNLHEQFF
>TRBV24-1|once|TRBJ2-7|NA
TGTGCCACTTCGAGGGCAGGGAGTGCCGACGAGCAGTACTTC
CATSRAGSADEQYF
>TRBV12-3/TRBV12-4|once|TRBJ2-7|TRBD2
TGTGCCAGCAGCCTTGGGACTAGCGGGAACATCGGCTACGAGCAGTACTTC
CASSLGTSGNIGYEQYF
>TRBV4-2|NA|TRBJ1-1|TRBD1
TGTGCCAGCAGCCAAGGGCTTGGGGACAGGAACACTGAAGCTTTCTTT
CASSQGLGDRNTEAFF
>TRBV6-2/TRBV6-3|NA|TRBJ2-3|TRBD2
TGTGCCAGCAGGACGGGAGCGGGAGGGGGAGATACGCAGTATTTT
CASRTGAGGGDTQYF
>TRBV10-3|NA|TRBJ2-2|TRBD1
TGTGCCATCACCCCGGGACAGGGGAACACCGGGGAGCTGTTTTTT
CAITPGQGNTGELFF
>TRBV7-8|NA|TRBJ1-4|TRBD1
TGTGCCAGCACCTGGACAGGGGGGGTTGAAAAACTGTTTTTT
CASTWTGGVEKLFF
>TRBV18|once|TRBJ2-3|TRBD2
TGTGCCAGCTCCGCCGTCCCGGGGGGGCAGGACAGATACGCGTATTTT
CASSAVPGGQDRYAYF
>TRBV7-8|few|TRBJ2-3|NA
TGTGCCAGCAGCCCAGACCGACCTTTGGTCTACGAGACGCAGTATTTT
CASSPDRPLVYETQYF
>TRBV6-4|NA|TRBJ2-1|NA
TGTGCCAGCAGTGACTCGAAAGGCCAGAGTACAGTCGCTGAGCAGTTCTTC
CASSDSKGQSTVAEQFF
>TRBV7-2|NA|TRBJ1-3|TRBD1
TGTGCCAGCAGCTTACCGACAGGGACTGGAAACACCATATATTTT
CASSLPTGTGNTIYF
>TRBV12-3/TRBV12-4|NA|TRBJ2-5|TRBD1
TGTGCCAGCAGGCGGACAGGGGGGATAGAGACCCAGTACTTC
CASRRTGGIETQYF
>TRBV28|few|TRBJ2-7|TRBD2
TGTGCCAGCAGTTACCGACTAGCGGGAAGGGTCTACGAGCAGTACTTC
CASSYRLAGRVYEQYF
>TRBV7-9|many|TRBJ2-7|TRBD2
TGTGCCAGCAGCTTAGGAGCTAGCGGGATAAGTTACGAGCAGTACTTC
CASSLGASGISYEQYF
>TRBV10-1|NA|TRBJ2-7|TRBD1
TGCGCCACACCGGGACAGGGTCGCCACGAGCAGTACTTC
CATPGQGRHEQYF
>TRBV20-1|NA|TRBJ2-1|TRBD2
TGCAGTGCTAGAGATGGGGGGACTAGCGAACACAATGAGCAGTTCTTC
CSARDGGTSEHNEQFF
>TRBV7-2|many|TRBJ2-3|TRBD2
TGTGCCAGCAGCTCGACTAGCGGGAGGGAGGGTTTTGCAGATACGCAGTATTTT
CASSSTSGREGFADTQYF
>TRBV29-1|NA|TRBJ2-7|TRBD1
TGCAGCGTTGAACTCATCCGACAGGGGTCAACCTACGAGCAGTACTTC
CSVELIRQGSTYEQYF
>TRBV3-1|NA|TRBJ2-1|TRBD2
TGTGCCAGCAGCCAAGAGATTCGGACTAGCGGGAGAAATGAGCAGTTCTTC
CASSQEIRTSGRNEQFF
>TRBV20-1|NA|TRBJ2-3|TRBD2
TGCAGTGCTAGAGGGCAGACTAGCGGGGACGAGCACAGATACGCGTATTTT
CSARGQTSGDEHRYAYF
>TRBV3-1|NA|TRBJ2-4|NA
TGTGCCAGCAAGGACCTAGGGGACATTCAGTACTTC
CASKDLGDIQYF
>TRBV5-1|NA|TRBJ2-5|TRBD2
TGCGCCAGCAGCTGGGGGCGGTCAGCGGGAGTGCTCCAAGAGACCCAGTACTTC
CASSWGRSAGVLQETQYF
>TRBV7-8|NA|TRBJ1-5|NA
TGTGCCAGCAGCGACAGTCGGTTTGTGAGGATCAGCAATCAGCCCCAGCATTTT
CASSDSRFVRISNQPQHF
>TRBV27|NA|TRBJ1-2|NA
TGTGCCAGCAGTTTTAGACAGTTCCGCCGGGGTGGCTACACCTTC
CASSFRQFRRGGYTF
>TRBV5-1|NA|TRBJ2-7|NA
TGCGCCAGCAGCTTCCAACCAGGGTTGGAGCAGTACTTC
CASSFQPGLEQYF
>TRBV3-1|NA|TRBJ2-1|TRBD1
TGTGCCAGCAGCCTCGGGACAGGGAAGTACAATGAGCAGTTCTTC
CASSLGTGKYNEQFF
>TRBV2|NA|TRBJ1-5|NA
TGTGCCAGCAGTATGGCTGCCGGGAATCAGCCCCAGCATTTT
CASSMAAGNQPQHF
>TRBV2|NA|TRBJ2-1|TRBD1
TGTGCCAGCCGGGGGACAGGAGGGGTTTACAATGAGCAGTTCTTC
CASRGTGGVYNEQFF
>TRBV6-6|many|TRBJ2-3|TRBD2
TGTGCCAGCAGTTACAGCGGGGCGAGCACAGATACGCAGTATTTT
CASSYSGASTDTQYF
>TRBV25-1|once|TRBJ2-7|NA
TGTGCCAGCAGTGAAGGGGGTAGCGCCGGCGGCGAGCAGTACTTC
CASSEGGSAGGEQYF
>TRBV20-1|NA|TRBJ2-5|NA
TGCAGTGCTAGGGCCGCGGTGGGTCGGGAGACCCAGTACTTC
CSARAAVGRETQYF
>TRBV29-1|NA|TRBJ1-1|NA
TGCAGCGTCCTCCAGTTTCCGGGCACTGAAGCTTTCTTT
CSVLQFPGTEAFF
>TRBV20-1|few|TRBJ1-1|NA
TGCAGTGCTAGCAATATGGACACTGAAGCTTTCTTT
CSASNMDTEAFF
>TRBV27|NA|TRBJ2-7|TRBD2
TGTGCCAGCAGAAATTCCGGGACTAGCGGGAGAGTATCCTACGAGCAGTACTTC
CASRNSGTSGRVSYEQYF
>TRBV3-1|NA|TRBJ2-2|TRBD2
TGTGCCAGCAGAGGAGCGGGATACAGCACCGGGGAGCTGTTTTTT
CASRGAGYSTGELFF
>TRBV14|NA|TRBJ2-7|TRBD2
TGTGCCAGCAGCCGTGAACCGGGACTAGCGGGGACGAGCTCCTACAATGAGCAGTACTTC
CASSREPGLAGTSSYNEQYF
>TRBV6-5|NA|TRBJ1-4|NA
TGTGCCAGCAGTTACTCGGCAGTTCCTAAGGAAAAACTGTTTTTT
CASSYSAVPKEKLFF
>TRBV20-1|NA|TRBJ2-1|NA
TGCAGTGCTAGATCAGTGGGCGGGGTCGGTGAGCAGTTCTTC
CSARSVGGVGEQFF